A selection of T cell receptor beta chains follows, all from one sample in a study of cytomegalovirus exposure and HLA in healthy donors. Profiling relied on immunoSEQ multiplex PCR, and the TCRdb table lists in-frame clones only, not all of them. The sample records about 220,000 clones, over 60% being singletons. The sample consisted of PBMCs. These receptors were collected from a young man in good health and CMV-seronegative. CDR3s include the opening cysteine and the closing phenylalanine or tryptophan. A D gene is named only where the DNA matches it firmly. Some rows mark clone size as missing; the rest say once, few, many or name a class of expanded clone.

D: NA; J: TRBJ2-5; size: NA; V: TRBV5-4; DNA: TGTGCCAGCAGCGGCGGCGGCCAAGAGACCCAGTACTTC; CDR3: CASSGGGQETQYF
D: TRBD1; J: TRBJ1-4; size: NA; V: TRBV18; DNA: TGTGCCAGCTCACCCGGGACAGGGATAAATGAAAAACTGTTTTTT; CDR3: CASSPGTGINEKLFF
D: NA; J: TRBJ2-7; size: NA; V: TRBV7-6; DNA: TGTGCCAGCAGCTTATTCAGGGGCCACGAGCAGTACTTC; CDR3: CASSLFRGHEQYF
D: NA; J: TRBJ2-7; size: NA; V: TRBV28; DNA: TGTGCCAGCAGTTCCCTGACAGGTCAAACCTACGAGCAGTACTTC; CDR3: CASSSLTGQTYEQYF
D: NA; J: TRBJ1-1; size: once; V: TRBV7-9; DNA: TGTTCCAGCAGCCCGACAGCCCCTGGGGCTTTCTTT; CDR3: CSSSPTAPGAFF
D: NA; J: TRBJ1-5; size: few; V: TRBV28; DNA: TGTGCCAGCAGTTTATGGGGAGGCCCGAATCAGCCCCAGCATTTT; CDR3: CASSLWGGPNQPQHF
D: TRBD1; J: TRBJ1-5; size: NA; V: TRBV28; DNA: TGTGCCAGCAGTCCTAACGGACAGGGAGGAGGCAATCAGCCCCAGCATTTT; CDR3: CASSPNGQGGGNQPQHF
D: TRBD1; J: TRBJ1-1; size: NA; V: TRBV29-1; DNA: TGCAGCGTTGAAGCTACAGGGGTGGGGGCTGAAGCTTTCTTT; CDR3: CSVEATGVGAEAFF
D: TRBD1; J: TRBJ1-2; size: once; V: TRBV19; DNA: TGTGCCAGTAGTAAGGGACAGGGATCTGAGTCGGGCTACACCTTC; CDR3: CASSKGQGSESGYTF
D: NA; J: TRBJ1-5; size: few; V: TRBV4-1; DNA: TGCGCCAGCAGCCAATCCTTGAGTCAGCCCCAGCATTTT; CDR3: CASSQSLSQPQHF
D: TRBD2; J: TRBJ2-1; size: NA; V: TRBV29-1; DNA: TGCAGCGTGGCGGTCGGGGGGGGAGGGCCAAAGTTCTTC; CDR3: CSVAVGGGGPKFF
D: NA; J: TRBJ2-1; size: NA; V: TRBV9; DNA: TGTGCCAGCAGCGTAGCAACGGGAGCATCCGCTGAGCAGTTCTTC; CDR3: CASSVATGASAEQFF
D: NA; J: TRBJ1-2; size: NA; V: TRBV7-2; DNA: TGTGCCAGCAGCTTAGCGGGGGGGTATGGCTACACCTTC; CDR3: CASSLAGGYGYTF
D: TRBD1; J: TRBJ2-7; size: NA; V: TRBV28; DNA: TGTGCCAGCAGTGGGGGACAGCTCTACGAGCAGTACTTC; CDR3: CASSGGQLYEQYF
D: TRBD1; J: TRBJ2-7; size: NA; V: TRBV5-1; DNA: TGCGCCAGCAGCAAAGGACAGGCGGACAGGGAGCAGTACTTC; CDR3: CASSKGQADREQYF
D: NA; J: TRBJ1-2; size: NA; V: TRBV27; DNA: TGTGCCAGCAGTCTACGATCGGACAGCCACGCTAACTATGGCTACACCTTC; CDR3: CASSLRSDSHANYGYTF
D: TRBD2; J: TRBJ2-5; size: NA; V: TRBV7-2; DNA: TGTGCCAGCAGGAACCAACTAGCGGGTCCAGTAGAGACCCAGTACTTC; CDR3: CASRNQLAGPVETQYF
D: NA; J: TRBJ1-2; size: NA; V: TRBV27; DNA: TGTGCCAGCAGTTTATTGGCAGGCTATGGCTACACCTTC; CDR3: CASSLLAGYGYTF
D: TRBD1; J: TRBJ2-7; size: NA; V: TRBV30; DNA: TGTGCCTGGAGCCAGGGACAGGGTTCCTACGAGCAGTACTTC; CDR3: CAWSQGQGSYEQYF
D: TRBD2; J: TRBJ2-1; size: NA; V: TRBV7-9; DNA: TGTTCCAGCAGCTTACAGACTAGCACGAGCGTCGATGAGCAGTTCTTC; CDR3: CSSSLQTSTSVDEQFF
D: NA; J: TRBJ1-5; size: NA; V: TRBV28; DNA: TGTGCCAGCAACTCTCCGGGAGCGGGCAATCAGCCCCAGCATTTT; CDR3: CASNSPGAGNQPQHF
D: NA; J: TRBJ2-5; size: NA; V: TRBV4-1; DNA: TGCGCCAGCAGCCGGATGCGACATTTACAAGAGACCCAGTACTTC; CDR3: CASSRMRHLQETQYF
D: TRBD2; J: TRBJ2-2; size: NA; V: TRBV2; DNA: TGTGCCAGCAGCAGCGGGAGAGAGGGAACCGGGGAGCTGTTTTTT; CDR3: CASSSGREGTGELFF
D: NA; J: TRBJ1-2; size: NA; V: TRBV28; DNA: TGTGCCAGCCATAAAGGGACACCCCCCCAGGGATATGGCTACACCTTC; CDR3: CASHKGTPPQGYGYTF
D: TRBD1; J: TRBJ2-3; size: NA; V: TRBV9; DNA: TGTGCCAGCAGCTTAGGACAGGGGAAAGATACGCAGTATTTT; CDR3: CASSLGQGKDTQYF
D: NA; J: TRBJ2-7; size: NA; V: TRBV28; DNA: TGTGCCAGCAGTTTAACGACAGGCCTTAGAACCTACGAGCAGTACTTC; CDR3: CASSLTTGLRTYEQYF
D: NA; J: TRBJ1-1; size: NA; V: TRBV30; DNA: TGTGCCTGGAGTTCTCGGTGGAACACTGAAGCTTTCTTT; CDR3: CAWSSRWNTEAFF
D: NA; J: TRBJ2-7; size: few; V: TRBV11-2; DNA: TGTGCCAGCAGCTTAGGGGCCGAAGGGGGTCCCTACGAGCAGTACTTC; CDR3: CASSLGAEGGPYEQYF
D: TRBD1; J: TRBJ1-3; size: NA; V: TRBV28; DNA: TGTGCCAGCAGTTTATCCGGGACAGGGCTTGGAAACACCATATATTTT; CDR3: CASSLSGTGLGNTIYF
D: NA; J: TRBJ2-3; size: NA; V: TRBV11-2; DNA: TGTGCCAGCAGCTTAGCGTTGGTGCGGGGTAGCACAGATACGCAGTATTTT; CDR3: CASSLALVRGSTDTQYF
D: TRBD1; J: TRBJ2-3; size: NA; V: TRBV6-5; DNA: TGTGCCAGCAGCACCGGGACAGGTGGACTAGATACGCAGTATTTT; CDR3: CASSTGTGGLDTQYF
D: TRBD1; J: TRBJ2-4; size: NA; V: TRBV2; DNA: TGTGCCAGCAGTGAGAAACCGGGACAGGGGGCAAGGGGCATTCAGTACTTC; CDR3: CASSEKPGQGARGIQYF
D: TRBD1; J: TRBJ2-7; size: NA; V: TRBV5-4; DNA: TGTGCCAGCAGCTTCGGGACAGGGAACGAGCAGTACTTC; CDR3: CASSFGTGNEQYF
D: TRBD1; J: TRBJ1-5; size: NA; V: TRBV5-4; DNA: TGTGCCAGCAGCCCTCCGGGACAGGGGGCTAGGAGCAATCAGCCCCAGCATTTT; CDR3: CASSPPGQGARSNQPQHF
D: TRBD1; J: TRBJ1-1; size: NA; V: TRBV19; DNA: TGTGCCAGTAGTATAGACTTCAGGGGGAGGACTGAAGCTTTCTTT; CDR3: CASSIDFRGRTEAFF
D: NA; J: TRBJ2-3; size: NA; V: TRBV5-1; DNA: TGCGCCAGCACCCTCACAGGATATTTCACAGATACGCAGTATTTT; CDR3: CASTLTGYFTDTQYF
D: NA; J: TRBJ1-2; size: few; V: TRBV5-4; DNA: TGTGCCAGCAGGAAGGACACTCTTTTGGGGGGCTACACCTTC; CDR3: CASRKDTLLGGYTF
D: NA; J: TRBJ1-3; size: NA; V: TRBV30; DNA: TGTGCCTGGACCACAGTTGGAAACACCATATATTTT; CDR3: CAWTTVGNTIYF
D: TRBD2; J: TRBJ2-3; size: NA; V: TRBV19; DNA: TGTGCCAGTAGGACTAGCGGGAGTGACGATACGCAGTATTTT; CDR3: CASRTSGSDDTQYF
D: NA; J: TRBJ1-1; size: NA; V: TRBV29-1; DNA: TGCAGCATCCGTCCTGGGCAATCGGCGGGCACTGAAGCTTTCTTT; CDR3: CSIRPGQSAGTEAFF
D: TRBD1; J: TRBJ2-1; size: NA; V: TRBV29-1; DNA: TGCAGCGTTGGGGACAGGGGTTTGATTGAGTACAATGAGCAGTTCTTC; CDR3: CSVGDRGLIEYNEQFF
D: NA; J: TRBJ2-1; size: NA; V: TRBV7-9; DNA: TGTGCCAGCAGCAGCGCGGGACAGTACAATGAGCAGTTCTTC; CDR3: CASSSAGQYNEQFF
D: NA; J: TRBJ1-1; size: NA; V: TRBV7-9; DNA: TGTGCCAGCATGGGGCAGAACACTGAAGCTTTCTTT; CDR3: CASMGQNTEAFF
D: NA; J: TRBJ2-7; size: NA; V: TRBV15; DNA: TGTGCCACCAGCGTAGGACAGCCCTTACGAGAGCAGTACTTC; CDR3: CATSVGQPLREQYF
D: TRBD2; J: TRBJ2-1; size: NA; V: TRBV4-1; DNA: TGCGCCAGCAGCGAAGATCCCCCCCCTAGCGGGAGGGTACCGAGCTCCTACAATGAGCAGTTCTTC; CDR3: CASSEDPPPSGRVPSSYNEQFF
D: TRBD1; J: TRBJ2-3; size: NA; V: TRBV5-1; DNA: TGCGCCAGCAGGTATCCGGGACAGAGCTCCTATTATACTAGCACAGATACGCAGTATTTT; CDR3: CASRYPGQSSYYTSTDTQYF
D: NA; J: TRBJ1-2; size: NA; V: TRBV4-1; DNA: TGCGCCAGCAGCCTCTTGGGAGGGGGACGGGGCTACACCTTC; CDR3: CASSLLGGGRGYTF
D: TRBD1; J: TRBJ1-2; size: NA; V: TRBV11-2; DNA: TGTGCCAGCAGCAACCGACAGGGTCAGTGGGGCTACACCTTC; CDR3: CASSNRQGQWGYTF
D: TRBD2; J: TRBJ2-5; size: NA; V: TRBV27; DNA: TGTGCCAGCAGTCCTACAGCGGGAGGGCCGCAAGAGACCCAGTACTTC; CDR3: CASSPTAGGPQETQYF
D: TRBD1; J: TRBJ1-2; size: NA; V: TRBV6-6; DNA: TGTGCCAGCAGCCAAGGGACAGCTATTTATGGCTACACCTTC; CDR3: CASSQGTAIYGYTF
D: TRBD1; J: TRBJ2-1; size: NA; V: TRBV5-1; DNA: TGCGCCAGCAGCTTGACCATTGGGACAGGGGACAATGAGCAGTTCTTC; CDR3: CASSLTIGTGDNEQFF
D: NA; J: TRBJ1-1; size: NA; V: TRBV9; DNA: TGTGCCAGCAGCGTAGGAGAGTACACTGAAGCTTTCTTT; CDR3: CASSVGEYTEAFF
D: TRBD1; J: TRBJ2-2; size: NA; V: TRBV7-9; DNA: TGTGCCAGCAGCTTCCCGAGGACAGGGAACACCGGGGAGCTGTTTTTT; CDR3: CASSFPRTGNTGELFF
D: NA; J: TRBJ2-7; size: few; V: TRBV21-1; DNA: TGTGCCAGCAGCAAAGTAACCCCCGCGTGTCCCTACGAGCAGTACTTC; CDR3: CASSKVTPACPYEQYF
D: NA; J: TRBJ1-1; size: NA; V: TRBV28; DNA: TGTGCCAGCAGTACCCCTTCGGGGAACGTTGAAGCTTTCTTT; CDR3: CASSTPSGNVEAFF
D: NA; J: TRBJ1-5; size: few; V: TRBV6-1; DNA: TGTGCCAGCAGTGAAGCCTTTCATCAGCCCCAGCATTTT; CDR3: CASSEAFHQPQHF
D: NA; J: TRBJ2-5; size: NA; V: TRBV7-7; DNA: TGTGCTAGCGGCCTAGGTGGGGGGGAGACCCAGTACTTC; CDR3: CASGLGGGETQYF